This T cell receptor beta chain was identified in a study of shared clonotypes between healthy human individuals. Some clones are missing from TCRdb's copy, which holds only in-frame ones; the method was immunoSEQ multiplex PCR. The table lists about 1.1 million clones, around three quarters of them singletons, with approximately 0.95% in the top ten. V lost 2 bases and J lost 1, with 7 bases in between. The germline V gene has CDR1 SGHTS and CDR2 YDEGEE. The CDR3 is made up of 14 amino acids. The sequence came from a man aged 18 to 29 in good health. Some clones in this sample may be carry-over from other donors' samples. The chain uses TRBV5-8 and TRBJ1-5; D unclear. Input material: memory CD4+ T cells from PBMCs. Subset indicated: CD45RA-negative fraction. In DNA, the CDR3 is TGTGCCAGCAGCTTAGACGGCAGCAATCAGCCCCAGCATTTT. Translated: CASSLDGSNQPQHF.